The next 30 T cell receptor beta chains were all read from a single sample in a study of glioma-infiltrating T cells after dendritic cell vaccination (dated by TCRdb to 2015 to 2016). What the time point label conveys for this sample: after dendritic cell vaccination, including at tumor progression/relapse. The receptor library was made with the immunoSEQ multiplex PCR assay. The immuneACCESS repertoire file appears here via TCRdb, limited to in-frame rearrangements. These files lack a portion of the clones; in checked studies, under half of the deficit traces to unresolved V genes, and the cause of the others is not known. The table for this sample lists about 76,000 clones; 80% to 90% of them were counted only once. In total, the top ten clones hold around 2.3% of the sample. The sequenced sample was blood, obtained after dendritic cell vaccination. All receptors derive from a human donor with glioblastoma.

This chain connects TRBV27 to TRBJ2-1; D perhaps matches TRBD2 (7 bases). V lost 3 bases to trimming and J lost 7 bases, with 13 bases between them. Per germline, CDR1 MNHEY and CDR2 SMNVEV (reference sequence). The CDR3 runs 14 residues. The CDR3 DNA reads TGTGCCAGCAGTTTTCGGGGGGCGGGGAATGAGCAGTTCTTC. Its translation is CASSFRGAGNEQFF.

This chain joins TRBV4-2 and TRBJ1-1; D remains ambiguous. CDR1 and CDR2 (germline): LGHNA, YNFKEQ. Trimming shortened V by 2 bases and J by 2 bases, and 3 bases separated the two germline ends. This CDR3 spans 12 amino acids. In nucleotides, the CDR3 is TGTGCCAGCAGCCAACTTAACACTGAAGCTTTCTTT. It encodes CASSQLNTEAFF.

The chain links TRBV5-5 to TRBJ1-2, with TRBD1 matching over 7 bases. The CDR3 is 16 residues long. Germline V gene lookup returns CDR1 SGHKS and CDR2 YYEKEE (reference sequence). V shed 4 bases and J 1 base; nucleotides not matched to a gene: 10. The CDR3, as DNA: TGTGCCAGCAGCCGAGCCAGTGGACAGGTTAACTATGGCTACACCTTC. It yields the protein CASSRASGQVNYGYTF.

V gene TRBV19 combines with J gene TRBJ1-2; no reliable D call. V was shortened by 5 bases and J by 2 bases, with 6 bases between the two germline ends. The CDR3 consists of 12 residues. CDR1 and CDR2 (germline): LNHDA, SQIVND (reference sequence). CDR3 sequence (DNA): TGTGCCAGTAGTCCGAGGAACTATGGCTACACCTTC. Its translation: CASSPRNYGYTF. The full variable domain, completed using reference TRBV19 and TRBJ1-2, is DGGITQSPKYLFRKEGQNVTLSCEQNLNHDAMYWYRQDPGQGLRLIYYSQIVNDFQKGDIAEGYSVSREKKESFPLTVTSAQKNPTAFYLCASSPRNYGYTFGSGTRLTVV.

This clone was counted only a few times. This chain links TRBV7-2 with TRBJ1-5; 8 bases are a match to TRBD1. V was pared by 5 bases and J by 4 bases, with 4 bases of the junction left unmatched. Germline-derived CDR1 and CDR2 are SGHTA and FQGNSA. The CDR3 is 14 residues long. The CDR3 protein is CASSLRTGNQPQHF. Written as DNA, the CDR3 is TGTGCCAGCAGCCTTCGGACAGGGAATCAGCCCCAGCATTTT.

This sequence joins TRBV4-3 and TRBJ2-7; 7 bases match TRBD1. After removal of 0 bases from V and 5 bases from J, the junction contained 7 bases not matched to a gene. The CDR3 covers 15 residues. Germline V lookup: CDR1 LGHNA, CDR2 YSLEER. CDR3 amino acids: CASSQDHDRADEQYF. In DNA, the CDR3 is TGCGCCAGCAGCCAAGACCACGACAGGGCCGACGAGCAGTACTTC.

The gene calls are TRBV6-1 and TRBJ2-7, with TRBD1 matching over 8 bases. The CDR3 runs 16 residues. Germline CDR1 MNHNS, CDR2 SASEGT. Trimming removed 3 bases from V and 4 bases from J; junction bases left unmatched: 11. CDR3 sequence: CASSDVEGQGGYEQYF. CDR3 bases: TGTGCCAGCAGTGATGTAGAAGGACAGGGAGGATACGAGCAGTACTTC.

This clone showed up just once. The CDR3 here is CASRMGGVNEQFF. DNA of the CDR3: TGTGCCAGCCGCATGGGGGGGGTAAATGAGCAGTTCTTC. The chain combines TRBV6-5 with TRBJ2-1, with 7 bases identical to TRBD2. CDR3 length: 13 amino acids. J gave up 7 bases and V 8 bases, and 8 bases lay outside the gene matches. Germline CDR1 and CDR2: MNHEY and SVGAGI.

The chain has TRBV6-6 and TRBJ2-3, with D possibly TRBD1 on 7 matching bases. This CDR3 spans 15 amino acids. Between the trimmed V and J ends, which lost 5 bases and 6 bases, there was a span of 18 bases. Germline values: CDR1 MNHNY, CDR2 SVGAGI (reference sequence). The CDR3: CASSGTVGGVDTQYF. CDR3 DNA sequence: TGTGCCAGCAGTGGGACAGTGGGGGGTGTGGATACGCAGTATTTT.

The V call is TRBV5-6, the J call TRBJ2-2, with 7 positions matching TRBD2. Germline CDR1 is SGHDT and CDR2 is YYEEEE. The CDR3 spans 18 residues. V lost 4 bases and J lost 4; bases outside the gene matches: 16. The CDR3 is CASSLGASGRRGTGELFF. The DNA for the CDR3 is TGTGCCAGCAGCCTCGGAGCTAGCGGACGCCGCGGCACCGGGGAGCTGTTTTTT.

The V call is TRBV15, the J call TRBJ1-2; 8 bases are shared with TRBD1. Trimming took 0 bases from V and 7 from J; bases not matched to a gene: 4. In germline, CDR1 is LNHNV, CDR2 YYDKDF (reference sequence). This CDR3 is 14 amino acids long. The CDR3 region has the DNA TGTGCCACCAGCAGAGAGAGGGGGACAGGTGGCTACACCTTC. The encoded protein is CATSRERGTGGYTF.

This chain uses TRBV11-2 with TRBJ2-2, with 8 bases identical to TRBD2. Germline trimming cut 2 bases from V and 6 bases from J; bases unmatched to any gene: 8. From germline, CDR1 is SGHAT and CDR2 FQNNGV. This CDR3 spans 16 amino acids. The CDR3 bases are TGTGCCAGCAGCTTAACCCTCGGGGGGGCGCCCGGGGAGCTGTTTTTT. It translates to CASSLTLGGAPGELFF.

The rearrangement links TRBV7-8 to TRBJ1-5; TRBD1 agrees at 8 bases. The length of the CDR3 is 16 residues. CDR1 and CDR2 from the germline V gene are SGHVS and FQNEAQ. The trim removed 1 base at V and 0 bases at J, leaving 2 bases unmatched. CDR3 protein: CASSLGTGNSNQPQHF. CDR3 bases: TGTGCCAGCAGCTTAGGGACAGGGAATAGCAATCAGCCCCAGCATTTT.

V and J are TRBV6-5 and TRBJ2-5; possible D gene TRBD1, 5 bases. Germline CDR1 reads MNHEY; CDR2 reads SVGAGI. The length of the CDR3 is 12 residues. The ends were cut back, 8 bases at V and 11 bases at J, with 18 bases in the middle. CDR3 in DNA: TGTGCCAGCCTTACCCGGAAGGGGAAGCAGTACTTC. This encodes CASLTRKGKQYF.

The chain joins TRBV4-2 to TRBJ2-6; TRBD1 matches 9 bases. The ends lost 0 bases at V and 1 base at J; junction bases unmatched: 4. CDR1 is LGHNA and CDR2 is YNFKEQ in the germline V gene. The CDR3 has 18 residues. The CDR3: CASSQDGQGRSGANVLTF. CDR3 in DNA: TGTGCCAGCAGCCAAGACGGACAGGGGAGGTCTGGGGCCAACGTCCTGACTTTC.

The chain is built from TRBV19 and TRBJ2-3; 10 bases align to TRBD1. With V trimmed by 3 bases and J by 0 bases, 0 bases remained unmatched. There are 15 residues in the CDR3. Germline CDR1 is LNHDA and CDR2 is SQIVND (reference sequence). The CDR3 region has the DNA TGTGCCAGTAGTATGGGACAGGGGAGCACAGATACGCAGTATTTT. As protein: CASSMGQGSTDTQYF. Full variable domain (rest looked up from reference TRBV19 and TRBJ2-3): DGGITQSPKYLFRKEGQNVTLSCEQNLNHDAMYWYRQDPGQGLRLIYYSQIVNDFQKGDIAEGYSVSREKKESFPLTVTSAQKNPTAFYLCASSMGQGSTDTQYFGPGTRLTVL.

This clone was counted a few times. V gene TRBV4-3 combines with J gene TRBJ2-7; TRBD1 aligns across 9 bases. Per the germline V gene, CDR1 is LGHNA and CDR2 is YSLEER. The CDR3 is made up of 16 amino acids. After removal of 4 bases from V and 1 base from J, the junction contained 8 bases not matched to a gene. CDR3 sequence (DNA): TGCGCCAGCAGCCCGAGCCAGGGACAGGGTTCCTACGAGCAGTACTTC. It specifies CASSPSQGQGSYEQYF.

This chain links TRBV10-1 with TRBJ2-7; no reliable D call. The CDR3 length is 13 residues. Germline V gene lookup returns CDR1 WNHNN and CDR2 SYGVQD (reference sequence). V lost 3 bases and J 3 bases, leaving 9 bases between the germline ends. In nucleotides, the CDR3 is TGCGCCAGCAGTGACGAGCTACTCTACGAGCAGTACTTC. Translating it yields CASSDELLYEQYF.

This chain links TRBV6-4 with TRBJ1-5; 8 nucleotides agree with TRBD1. After removal of 3 bases from V and 5 bases from J, the junction contained 3 bases not matched to a gene. This CDR3 has 14 amino acids. Germline V gives CDR1 MRHNA, CDR2 SNTAGT. The CDR3 spells CASSEQTGDQPQHF. The DNA for the CDR3 is TGTGCCAGCAGTGAGCAGACAGGGGATCAGCCCCAGCATTTT.

The chain joins TRBV5-1 to TRBJ2-7; 8 nucleotides line up with TRBD1. From germline, CDR1 is SGHRS and CDR2 YFSETQ. This CDR3 comprises 16 residues. The trim removed 1 base at V and 0 bases at J, leaving 6 bases unmatched. CDR3 protein: CASSLKWTGSSYEQYF. CDR3 DNA: TGCGCCAGCAGCTTGAAGTGGACAGGGAGCTCCTACGAGCAGTACTTC. The variable domain in full, with the rest retrieved from reference TRBV5-1 and TRBJ2-7, is KAGVTQTPRYLIKTRGQQVTLSCSPISGHRSVSWYQQTPGQGLQFLFEYFSETQRNKGNFPGRFSGRQFSNSRSEMNVSTLELGDSALYLCASSLKWTGSSYEQYFGPGTRLTVT.

The genes are TRBV9 and TRBJ2-1, with 12 bases that match TRBD2. V lost 0 bases to trimming and J lost 11 bases; unmatched junction nucleotides: 6. The CDR3 covers 15 residues. Germline lookup yields CDR1 SGDLS and CDR2 YYNGEE. This chain's CDR3 is CASSVGLAGEWQQFF. CDR3 DNA sequence: TGTGCCAGCAGCGTAGGACTAGCGGGAGAATGGCAGCAGTTCTTC.

This sequence joins TRBV2 and TRBJ1-2; a possible D gene is TRBD1 (5 bases). The V end was cut by 6 bases, the J end by 8 bases, with 16 bases between. The CDR3 runs 13 residues. In germline, CDR1 is SNHLY, CDR2 FYNNEI. The CDR3 region has the DNA TGTGCCAGCAGGCGGGGGTTGACGGAAGGCTACACCTTC. It is translated as CASRRGLTEGYTF.

This clone has only one observation. The chain combines TRBV7-2 with TRBJ2-3; a weak D match, TRBD2 (5 bases). The V and J ends lost 5 bases and 4 bases respectively, with 13 bases between them. CDR3 length: 14 amino acids. Germline V lookup: CDR1 SGHTA, CDR2 FQGNSA. For the CDR3, the DNA is TGTGCCAGCAGCACGGGGAGTGGTTCAGATACGCAGTATTTT. It codes for CASSTGSGSDTQYF.

This clone was seen a few times. This sequence joins TRBV6-5 and TRBJ2-3; 10 nucleotides line up with TRBD2. Trimming removed 4 bases from V and 1 base from J; junction bases left unmatched: 5. CDR3 length: 16 residues. Germline V gene data show CDR1 as MNHEY and CDR2 as SVGAGI. The CDR3 sequence: CASSLERGGRTDTQYF. The CDR3 DNA sequence: TGTGCCAGCAGTTTAGAGCGGGGGGGCCGCACAGATACGCAGTATTTT.

The chain is built from TRBV7-9 and TRBJ2-3, with D tentatively TRBD1 (5 bases). Trimming took 5 bases from V and 8 from J, leaving 17 bases between them. The CDR3 covers 14 residues. Germline-derived CDR1 and CDR2 are SEHNR and FQNEAQ (reference sequence). CDR3 region: CASSPTAPSVTQYF. The CDR3 DNA follows: TGTGCCAGCAGCCCGACAGCACCGTCTGTTACGCAGTATTTT.

The V gene is TRBV10-2, the J gene TRBJ2-1, with D maybe TRBD2 (5 bases). Germline V gene data show CDR1 as WSHSY and CDR2 as SAAADI. Between the trimmed V and J ends, which lost 7 bases and 8 bases, there was a span of 18 bases. The CDR3 is 14 residues long. DNA for the CDR3: TGCGCCAGCACCCAACGGGGATCCTGGGATGAGCAGTTCTTC. This translates into CASTQRGSWDEQFF.

This chain joins TRBV5-6 and TRBJ1-3; 8 nucleotides agree with TRBD1. Germline values: CDR1 SGHDT, CDR2 YYEEEE. There are 13 residues in the CDR3. The V segment lost 1 base and the J segment 7 bases; nucleotides outside the gene matches: 1. The CDR3 DNA sequence: TGTGCCAGCAGCTTGACAGGGGGGAACACCATATATTTT. It codes for CASSLTGGNTIYF.

This chain uses TRBV9 with TRBJ2-6, with 12 bases matching TRBD2. V lost 3 bases, J lost 4 bases, and 8 bases stayed unmatched. Germline CDR1 and CDR2: SGDLS and YYNGEE. The CDR3 loop spans 18 amino acids. Here the CDR3 reads CASSEPSGRASGANVLTF. Written as DNA, the CDR3 is TGTGCCAGCAGCGAGCCTAGCGGGAGGGCCAGCGGGGCCAACGTCCTGACTTTC.

This sequence joins TRBV29-1 and TRBJ1-3; 9 bases match TRBD1. Germline V gene lookup returns CDR1 SQVTM and CDR2 ANQGSEA. This CDR3 region has 14 residues. With V trimmed by 3 bases and J by 4 bases, 4 bases remained unmatched. CDR3 DNA sequence: TGCAGCGTTGATGGGACAGGGATAGGAAACACCATATATTTT. Its translation: CSVDGTGIGNTIYF. The entire variable domain, with the rest obtained from reference TRBV29-1 and TRBJ1-3, is as follows: SAVISQKPSRDICQRGTSLTIQCQVDSQVTMMFWYRQQPGQSLTLIATANQGSEATYESGFVIDKFPISRPNLTFSTLTVSNMSPEDSSIYLCSVDGTGIGNTIYFGEGSWLTVV.

V usage is TRBV7-2 and J usage is TRBJ1-5, with D perhaps TRBD1 (5 bases). Germline V gene data show CDR1 as SGHTA and CDR2 as FQGNSA. Trimming removed 3 bases from V and 2 bases from J, with 11 bases in between. The CDR3 runs 15 residues. The CDR3 region is CASSLIGGGNQPQHF. The CDR3 coding sequence is TGTGCCAGCAGCTTGATCGGGGGGGGCAATCAGCCCCAGCATTTT.